The clone carrying this TCR beta chain was recorded once. Its antigen is undetermined. Germline V gene lookup returns CDR1 SGHVS and CDR2 FQNEAQ. CDR3 length: 13 residues. The V gene lost 5 bases and the J gene lost 14 bases, with 20 bases spanning the gap. Then a second PCR, running about 6 to 11 cycles, was carried out with a sample-barcoded 5' primer and a J-beta primer mix. TCRdb recomputed calls from the 5' RACE reads with MiXCR, one row per CDR3 protein. There are hundreds of thousands of distinct CDR3 sequences in the sample; about 48% occur only once, and approximately 41% lies in the top ten. These data are taken from a study of blood T cells in healthy people across ages. Turning to the study itself: Capture via template switching afforded approximately one barcoded beta molecule per two T cells. Study outcomes and limitations: Researchers judged that diversity estimates from one million T cells fell short of true values.

Sample: blood. This clonotype originated in a man older than 75 in good health. The chain employs TRBV7-8 and TRBJ2-3, with D perhaps TRBD1 or TRBD2 (6 bases each). The CDR3 sequence: CASSPRGRRDAYF. In nucleotides, the CDR3 is TGTGCCAGCAGCCCTCGGGGGCGTAGAGACGCGTATTTT.